One sample yielded the 13 T cell receptor beta chains listed below, sequenced in a study of Ad26.COV2.S vaccination and SARS-CoV-2 variants. The protocol was immunoSEQ multiplex PCR, while the TCRdb copy is restricted to in-frame clones and leaves out a portion. The sample consists of fewer than 400,000 clones, 80% to 90% of them appearing once. Treatment described: roughly 19 received Ad26.COV2.S at low or high dose, single or two shots; 5 received placebo; per-sample allocation not given. Collection of the samples took place on day 63 after the first injection of vaccine or placebo. The sequencing used peripheral blood, collected in a trial of Ad26.COV2.S vaccine versus placebo. All receptors come from a person aged 18-60 years who received the Ad26.COV2.S COVID-19 vaccine or a placebo.

V usage is TRBV5-1 and J usage is TRBJ2-2, with 10 bases fitting TRBD1. The CDR3 extends over 15 amino acids. The germline gives CDR1 SGHRS, CDR2 YFSETQ. V was clipped by 4 bases and J by 7 bases; unmatched bases: 7. The CDR3 loop is CASSPRQGAVGELFF. The CDR3 nucleotides are TGCGCCAGCAGCCCCCGACAGGGGGCTGTCGGGGAGCTGTTTTTT.

The chain carries TRBV7-6 and TRBJ2-1; 12 bases fit TRBD2. The germline V gene has CDR1 SGHVS and CDR2 FNYEAQ. CDR3 size: 17 residues. The junction had 7 bases not matched to a gene; V was cut back by 1 base and J by 6 bases. The CDR3 region is CASSLGPSGGGLNEQFF. In DNA form, the CDR3 reads TGTGCCAGCAGCTTAGGTCCTAGCGGGGGGGGCCTCAATGAGCAGTTCTTC.

The chain joins TRBV6-6 to TRBJ2-5; D call uncertain. The germline gives CDR1 MNHNY, CDR2 SVGAGI (reference sequence). The CDR3 runs 12 residues. V was trimmed by 4 bases and J by 2 bases, leaving 5 bases between them. The CDR3 loop is CASSWKQETQYF. CDR3 coding DNA: TGTGCCAGCAGTTGGAAGCAAGAGACCCAGTACTTC.

V gene TRBV18 combines with J gene TRBJ2-7; 12 bases agree with TRBD2. The V gene end was trimmed by 3 bases and the J gene end by 5 bases; junction bases not matched to a gene: 2. The CDR3 runs to 14 residues. Germline CDR1 is KGHSH and CDR2 is LQKENI. CDR3 in amino acids: CASSPLAGGNEQYF. The CDR3 nucleotides are TGTGCCAGCTCACCGCTAGCGGGGGGGAACGAGCAGTACTTC.

V and J are TRBV4-1 and TRBJ2-3, with 12 bases lining up with TRBD2. The CDR3 consists of 18 residues. Germline lookup yields CDR1 MGHRA and CDR2 YSYEKL. Trimming cost V 0 bases and J 4 bases; bases outside gene matches: 8. CDR3 bases: TGCGCCAGCAGCCAAGATCCCTCGCTAGCGGGGGGGGCAGATACGCAGTATTTT. Amino acids: CASSQDPSLAGGADTQYF.

The gene calls are TRBV10-3 and TRBJ1-6, with a possible D match to TRBD1 (5 bases). Germline lookup yields CDR1 ENHRY and CDR2 SYGVKD. This CDR3 is built from 15 residues. V was shortened by 3 bases and J by 8 bases, with 14 bases between the two germline ends. The CDR3 DNA sequence: TGTGCCATCAGTGAATCAGTAGGGGCACATTCACCCCTCCACTTT. It translates to CAISESVGAHSPLHF.

The chain is built from TRBV12-3 or TRBV12-4 and TRBJ2-2; perhaps TRBD1 as D (5 bases). The CDR3 is made up of 12 amino acids. With 4 bases removed from V and 9 bases from J, the gap between germline ends came to 9 bases. The CDR3 bases are TGTGCCAGCAGTTCAGGGATTAGGGAGCTGTTTTTT. It is translated as CASSSGIRELFF.

This clone came up once. The chain recombines TRBV13 with TRBJ1-3; D perhaps matches TRBD1 (6 bases). CDR3 size: 13 residues. Germline CDR1 and CDR2: PRHDT and FYEKMQ (reference sequence). V dropped 4 bases and J dropped 4 bases, with 8 bases sitting between them. Here the CDR3 reads CASSSGTGNTIYF. In DNA form, the CDR3 reads TGTGCCAGCAGCTCAGGGACAGGAAACACCATATATTTT.

The V call is TRBV27, the J call TRBJ2-3; D gene uncertain. The germline CDR1 and CDR2 sequences are MNHEY and SMNVEV (reference sequence). The CDR3 spans 15 residues. V was trimmed by 3 bases and J by 0 bases, leaving 10 bases between them. The CDR3 loop reads CASSFYTTSTDTQYF. The CDR3 DNA reads as TGTGCCAGCAGTTTTTACACTACTAGCACAGATACGCAGTATTTT.

V is TRBV5-1 and J is TRBJ2-7, with D tentatively TRBD1 (5 bases). The CDR3 totals 12 residues. CDR1 SGHRS and CDR2 YFSETQ come from the germline V gene. The germline V and J ends were trimmed by 2 bases and 5 bases, with 8 bases remaining between them. The CDR3 loop is CASSFPTDEQYF. DNA of the CDR3: TGCGCCAGCAGCTTTCCGACAGACGAGCAGTACTTC.

This chain connects TRBV7-9 to TRBJ2-7; D is ambiguous. The CDR3 is 15 amino acids. Germline assignment: CDR1 SEHNR and CDR2 FQNEAQ (reference sequence). V dropped 1 base and J dropped 2 bases, with 12 bases sitting between them. CDR3 protein: CASSLDLVSTYEQYF. CDR3 sequence (DNA): TGTGCCAGCAGCTTAGATCTCGTGTCAACCTACGAGCAGTACTTC.

The rearrangement uses TRBV6-5 and TRBJ2-3, with D possibly TRBD1 on 6 matching bases. Trimming cost V 7 bases and J 2 bases, with 16 bases left between them. CDR1 is MNHEY and CDR2 is SVGAGI in the germline V gene. The CDR3 sequence is 15 residues long. CDR3 amino acids: CASIQTQGNTDTQYF. DNA of the CDR3: TGTGCCAGCATTCAAACCCAGGGGAACACAGATACGCAGTATTTT.

V gene TRBV5-5 combines with J gene TRBJ1-5, with D unclear. CDR3 length equals 14 residues. Trimming shortened V by 0 bases and J by 2 bases, and 6 bases separated the two germline ends. The germline V gene has CDR1 SGHKS and CDR2 YYEKEE (reference sequence). The CDR3 sequence: CASSLAVRNQPQHF. The CDR3 nucleotides read TGTGCCAGCAGCTTGGCGGTCCGCAATCAGCCCCAGCATTTT.